These T cell receptor beta chains were read from a single sample in a study of blood T cell repertoires in COVID-19. TCRdb keeps only in-frame clones here, not all; method: immunoSEQ multiplex PCR. The sample comprises 300,000 to 350,000 clones, approximately 87% of which are singletons, and about 6.3% rests with the top ten. Sequences were obtained from peripheral blood. The receptors were sampled from a woman in her forties or fifties with COVID-19, enrolled during active disease. Each CDR3 is given with its conserved first and last residue. Each record gives: V gene, J gene, clone size, D gene, CDR3 DNA, CDR3 protein. A D gene is named only where the DNA matches it firmly. The size of a clone is reported for some rows only, either as once, few or many, or as a class for expanded clones.

v_gene: TRBV6-1
j_gene: TRBJ1-3
abundance: -
d_gene: -
CDR3nt: TGTGCCAGCAGTGAAGGAGGGGGTGGGGGAAACACCATATATTTT
CDR3aa: CASSEGGGGGNTIYF

v_gene: TRBV6-5
j_gene: TRBJ2-2
abundance: -
d_gene: -
CDR3nt: TGTGCCAGCAGGCCACAGGTGAACACCGGGGAGCTGTTTTTT
CDR3aa: CASRPQVNTGELFF

v_gene: TRBV5-1
j_gene: TRBJ2-5
abundance: once
d_gene: -
CDR3nt: TGCGCCAGCAGCTTGTTCGTTGCCCGAGAGGTGGAGACCCAGTACTTC
CDR3aa: CASSLFVAREVETQYF

v_gene: TRBV2
j_gene: TRBJ2-6
abundance: -
d_gene: -
CDR3nt: TGTGCCAGCAGTATCAGGTTGCTTGACTCTGGGGCCAACGTCCTGACTTTC
CDR3aa: CASSIRLLDSGANVLTF

v_gene: TRBV29-1
j_gene: TRBJ1-5
abundance: -
d_gene: -
CDR3nt: TGCAGCGTGAAGCATTCAGGATTCAATCAGCCCCAGCATTTT
CDR3aa: CSVKHSGFNQPQHF

v_gene: TRBV5-1
j_gene: TRBJ2-7
abundance: -
d_gene: -
CDR3nt: TGCGCCAGCAGCCACGGACAAGAATACGAGCAGTACTTC
CDR3aa: CASSHGQEYEQYF

v_gene: TRBV5-6
j_gene: TRBJ2-3
abundance: -
d_gene: TRBD1
CDR3nt: TGTGCCAGCAGCTGGACAGGGGCCCCAGATACGCAGTATTTT
CDR3aa: CASSWTGAPDTQYF

v_gene: TRBV28
j_gene: TRBJ2-5
abundance: -
d_gene: TRBD1
CDR3nt: TGTGCCAGCAGACAACTCAGGGGGTTGGACAGGGTAGGGGAGACCCAGTACTTC
CDR3aa: CASRQLRGLDRVGETQYF

v_gene: TRBV21-1
j_gene: TRBJ1-1
abundance: -
d_gene: -
CDR3nt: TGTGCCAGCCCCCGGGGGGCGTTCGGTGAAGCTTTCTTT
CDR3aa: CASPRGAFGEAFF

v_gene: TRBV30
j_gene: TRBJ2-5
abundance: -
d_gene: -
CDR3nt: TGTGCCTGGAGTGGGTACAGACAAGAGACCCAGTACTTC
CDR3aa: CAWSGYRQETQYF

v_gene: TRBV12-3/TRBV12-4
j_gene: TRBJ2-2
abundance: -
d_gene: -
CDR3nt: TGTGCCAGCTGCAGGAACACCGGGGAGCTGTTTTTT
CDR3aa: CASCRNTGELFF

v_gene: TRBV3-1/TRBV3-2
j_gene: TRBJ2-5
abundance: once
d_gene: -
CDR3nt: TGTGCCAGCAGCCAATCCTACAGGGTCTATCTGGAGACCCAGTACTTC
CDR3aa: CASSQSYRVYLETQYF

v_gene: TRBV18
j_gene: TRBJ1-6
abundance: -
d_gene: -
CDR3nt: TGTGCCAGCTCACCCCAGCGAGGAGGGGATTCACCCCTCCACTTT
CDR3aa: CASSPQRGGDSPLHF

v_gene: TRBV5-1
j_gene: TRBJ1-6
abundance: -
d_gene: -
CDR3nt: TGCGCCAGCAGCTTGGAGCAGGCCTACACCCCCCTCCACTTT
CDR3aa: CASSLEQAYTPLHF

v_gene: TRBV11-3
j_gene: TRBJ1-1
abundance: -
d_gene: -
CDR3nt: TGTGCCAGCAGCTCCACCCCCGGACTGAGGAACACTGAAGCTTTCTTT
CDR3aa: CASSSTPGLRNTEAFF

v_gene: TRBV23-1
j_gene: TRBJ1-3
abundance: -
d_gene: TRBD1
CDR3nt: TGCGCCAGCAGTCAATCTAACACCGGGACAGGATACCGTCGATCGGGAAACACCATATATTTT
CDR3aa: CASSQSNTGTGYRRSGNTIYF

v_gene: TRBV10-1
j_gene: TRBJ1-3
abundance: -
d_gene: -
CDR3nt: TGCGCCAGCAGTGAAGGACAGCGCTCTGGAAACACCATATATTTT
CDR3aa: CASSEGQRSGNTIYF

v_gene: TRBV6-6
j_gene: TRBJ1-2
abundance: -
d_gene: -
CDR3nt: TGTGCCAGCACCCATCCAGGGGAGGGCTATGGCTACACCTTC
CDR3aa: CASTHPGEGYGYTF

v_gene: TRBV24-1
j_gene: TRBJ1-2
abundance: -
d_gene: -
CDR3nt: TGTGCCACCAGTGACCCCAGGGCAAGCTATGGCTACACCTTC
CDR3aa: CATSDPRASYGYTF

v_gene: TRBV18
j_gene: TRBJ2-5
abundance: -
d_gene: TRBD1
CDR3nt: TGTGCCAGCTCACCGCTCAGGGGGCCGCCAGAGACCCAGTACTTC
CDR3aa: CASSPLRGPPETQYF

v_gene: TRBV7-6
j_gene: TRBJ2-2
abundance: -
d_gene: -
CDR3nt: TGTGCCAGCAGCTTGGGCCCTCAGAACACCGGGGAGCTGTTTTTT
CDR3aa: CASSLGPQNTGELFF

v_gene: TRBV3-1/TRBV3-2
j_gene: TRBJ1-6
abundance: -
d_gene: -
CDR3nt: TGTGCCAGCAGCCAAGAGCTATCCCGTAATAATTCACCCCTCCACTTT
CDR3aa: CASSQELSRNNSPLHF

v_gene: TRBV29-1
j_gene: TRBJ1-2
abundance: -
d_gene: -
CDR3nt: TGCAGCGGACATGATGGGTCTGGCTACACCTTC
CDR3aa: CSGHDGSGYTF

v_gene: TRBV10-2
j_gene: TRBJ1-2
abundance: -
d_gene: TRBD1
CDR3nt: TGCGCCAGCAGTTCTGGACAGGGGGCGCGGGGCTACACCTTC
CDR3aa: CASSSGQGARGYTF

v_gene: TRBV3-1/TRBV3-2
j_gene: TRBJ2-2
abundance: -
d_gene: -
CDR3nt: TGTGCCAGCAGCCAACTTTCTCGTGCCGGGGAGCTGTTTTTT
CDR3aa: CASSQLSRAGELFF

v_gene: TRBV11-1
j_gene: TRBJ1-2
abundance: -
d_gene: TRBD1
CDR3nt: TGTGCCAGCAGCGAGACAGGGCATAGCTATGGCTACACCTTC
CDR3aa: CASSETGHSYGYTF

v_gene: TRBV10-1
j_gene: TRBJ2-3
abundance: -
d_gene: -
CDR3nt: TGCGCCAGCAGTGAACAGCGGTTTGGGTATACGCAGTATTTT
CDR3aa: CASSEQRFGYTQYF

v_gene: TRBV2
j_gene: TRBJ2-4
abundance: -
d_gene: TRBD1
CDR3nt: TGTGCCAGCAGCACCGGACAGGTAGCCAAAAACATTCAGTACTTC
CDR3aa: CASSTGQVAKNIQYF

v_gene: TRBV24-1
j_gene: TRBJ2-5
abundance: -
d_gene: TRBD2
CDR3nt: TGTGCCACCAGTGGGACTAGCGGGAGGTGGGAGACCCAGTACTTC
CDR3aa: CATSGTSGRWETQYF

v_gene: TRBV5-3
j_gene: TRBJ1-1
abundance: once
d_gene: -
CDR3nt: TGTGCCAGAAGCTTGATTCGGGGTATGAGGACTGAAGCTTTCTTT
CDR3aa: CARSLIRGMRTEAFF

v_gene: TRBV19
j_gene: TRBJ1-5
abundance: -
d_gene: TRBD1
CDR3nt: TGTGCCAGTAGTAGACAGGGTTCAGCTAATCAGCCCCAGCATTTT
CDR3aa: CASSRQGSANQPQHF

v_gene: TRBV14
j_gene: TRBJ2-5
abundance: -
d_gene: -
CDR3nt: TGTGCCAGCAGCCACCCTGGAGCCGGAGAGACCCAGTACTTC
CDR3aa: CASSHPGAGETQYF

v_gene: TRBV4-3
j_gene: TRBJ2-3
abundance: -
d_gene: -
CDR3nt: TGCGCCAGCAGCCAAGGACAGTTTAGCACAGATACGCAGTATTTT
CDR3aa: CASSQGQFSTDTQYF

v_gene: TRBV5-1
j_gene: TRBJ1-3
abundance: -
d_gene: -
CDR3nt: TGCGCCAGCAGCTTGGCCGCGGTAATGAGTTCTGGAAACACCATATATTTT
CDR3aa: CASSLAAVMSSGNTIYF

v_gene: TRBV6-6
j_gene: TRBJ2-3
abundance: -
d_gene: -
CDR3nt: TGTGCCAGCGCGTCAGTAAGCGGGAGCACAGATACGCAGTATTTT
CDR3aa: CASASVSGSTDTQYF

v_gene: TRBV7-8
j_gene: TRBJ2-7
abundance: -
d_gene: TRBD2
CDR3nt: TGTGCCAGCAGCTTAGGTGTAGCGGGAGCTTCCTACGAGCAGTACTTC
CDR3aa: CASSLGVAGASYEQYF

v_gene: TRBV4-2
j_gene: TRBJ1-6
abundance: -
d_gene: TRBD1
CDR3nt: TGTGCCAGCAGCCAAGTAGAGACAGGGGCCAGTTCCTATAATTCACCCCTCCACTTT
CDR3aa: CASSQVETGASSYNSPLHF

v_gene: TRBV10-3
j_gene: TRBJ2-3
abundance: -
d_gene: TRBD2
CDR3nt: TGTGCCACCTCAAGCGGGAGGGCCCGGGAAACAGATACGCAGTATTTT
CDR3aa: CATSSGRARETDTQYF

v_gene: TRBV10-3
j_gene: TRBJ2-5
abundance: -
d_gene: -
CDR3nt: TGTGCCATCAGTGTCGAGAGGGAGACCCAGTACTTC
CDR3aa: CAISVERETQYF

v_gene: TRBV9
j_gene: TRBJ2-7
abundance: -
d_gene: -
CDR3nt: TGTGCCAGCAGCGTAGGTGGGGATCAGGGCTACGAGCAGTACTTC
CDR3aa: CASSVGGDQGYEQYF